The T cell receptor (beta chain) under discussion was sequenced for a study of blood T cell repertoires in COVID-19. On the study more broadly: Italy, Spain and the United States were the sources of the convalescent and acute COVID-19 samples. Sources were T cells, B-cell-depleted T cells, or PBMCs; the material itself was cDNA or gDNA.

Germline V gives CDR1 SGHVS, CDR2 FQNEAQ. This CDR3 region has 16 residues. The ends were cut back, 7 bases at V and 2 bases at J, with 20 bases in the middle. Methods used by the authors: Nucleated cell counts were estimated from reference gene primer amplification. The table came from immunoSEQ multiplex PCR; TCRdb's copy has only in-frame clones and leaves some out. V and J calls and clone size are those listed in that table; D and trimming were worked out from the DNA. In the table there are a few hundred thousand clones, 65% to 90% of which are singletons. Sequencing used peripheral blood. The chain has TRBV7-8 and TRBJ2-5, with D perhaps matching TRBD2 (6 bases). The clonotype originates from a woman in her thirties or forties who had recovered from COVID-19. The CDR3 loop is CASTAPRRGSQETQYF. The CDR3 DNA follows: TGTGCCAGCACCGCGCCCAGGCGGGGATCACAAGAGACCCAGTACTTC.